Listed below are T cell receptor beta chains from one sample, sequenced in a study of blood T cell repertoires in COVID-19. Clones were read by immunoSEQ multiplex PCR, and TCRdb kept only the in-frame ones, dropping some. Of 150,000 to 200,000 clones listed, 83% are singletons. The sample comprised peripheral blood. The receptors originated from a woman at least 80 years old with acute or convalescent COVID-19. CDR3s include the opening cysteine and the closing phenylalanine or tryptophan. Each record gives: clone size, V gene, J gene, D gene, CDR3 protein, CDR3 DNA. D genes are given only for firm matches. A clone size is listed for some rows: how often the clone was seen (once, few, many), or a class if it is expanded.

-,TRBV25-1,TRBJ1-3,-,CASSAGMSGNTIYF,TGTGCCAGCAGTGCAGGGATGTCTGGAAACACCATATATTTT
-,TRBV30,TRBJ2-7,TRBD2,CAWSGAGLAGTNSEFYEQYF,TGTGCCTGGAGTGGGGCTGGACTAGCGGGAACCAATAGCGAATTCTACGAGCAGTACTTC
few,TRBV7-3,TRBJ1-1,-,CASSRGANTEAFF,TGTGCCAGCAGCCGGGGGGCGAACACTGAAGCTTTCTTT
once,TRBV6-2/TRBV6-3,TRBJ2-1,TRBD1,CASSYLDRRTHNEQFF,TGTGCCAGCAGTTACCTGGACAGGCGGACTCACAATGAGCAGTTCTTC
-,TRBV28,TRBJ2-7,-,CASSFRAGTSSYEQYF,TGTGCCAGCAGTTTTCGAGCGGGGACATCCTCCTACGAGCAGTACTTC
once,TRBV19,TRBJ2-3,-,CASSPQTSTDTQYF,TGTGCCAGTAGTCCCCAGACTAGCACAGATACGCAGTATTTT
-,TRBV7-2,TRBJ2-2,TRBD1,CASSSRTGYTGELFF,TGTGCCAGCAGCTCCCGGACAGGCTACACCGGGGAGCTGTTTTTT
-,TRBV18,TRBJ2-7,TRBD2,CASSPGLAGDEQYF,TGTGCCAGCTCACCAGGACTAGCGGGAGACGAGCAGTACTTC
-,TRBV6-2/TRBV6-3,TRBJ2-2,TRBD1,CASSLDRRTGELFF,TGTGCCAGCAGCCTGGACAGGAGGACCGGGGAGCTGTTTTTT
-,TRBV29-1,TRBJ1-2,-,CSVRRTETNYGYTF,TGCAGCGTGCGTAGGACAGAAACTAACTATGGCTACACCTTC
-,TRBV5-6,TRBJ1-3,TRBD1,CASSFSGQLSGNTIYF,TGTGCCAGCAGCTTCTCGGGACAGCTCTCTGGAAACACCATATATTTT
-,TRBV6-5,TRBJ2-7,-,CASSILAYEQYF,TGTGCCAGCAGTATACTGGCCTACGAGCAGTACTTC
few,TRBV2,TRBJ1-2,-,CASSVGGNGYTF,TGTGCCAGCAGTGTGGGAGGCAACGGCTACACCTTC
-,TRBV28,TRBJ2-3,TRBD2,CASSFFYGGDHTQYF,TGTGCCAGCAGTTTTTTTTACGGGGGGGACCATACGCAGTATTTT
-,TRBV12-3/TRBV12-4,TRBJ1-6,-,CASNGGVGSPLHF,TGTGCCAGCAACGGGGGGGTCGGTTCACCCCTCCACTTT